This section outlines one TCR beta chain sequence together with its context. No antigen is known for it. Generated by immunoSEQ multiplex PCR, the TCRdb table keeps only in-frame clones and is missing some. The repertoire holds 110,000 or so clones, with roughly 60% as singletons. The data belong to a study of cytotoxic CD8 clonotypes in ibrutinib-treated CLL. Study context: Among patients, around 25 responded partially and 2 completely; around 14 then stayed remitted and roughly 12 progressed after median approximately 70 months.

Study-wide results and limits: Patients showed higher baseline clonality than age-matched healthy donors, and it tracked circulating CD8+ T-cell counts. Clonotypes that were public were uncommon, and they contracted or stayed stable on treatment.

This TCR was recovered from a human donor with chronic lymphocytic leukemia. The sequencing used PBMCs, collected after 24 months of ibrutinib treatment.

The CDR3 DNA reads as TGTGCCTGTCGACCGGGGTTAGTCTACGAGCAGTACTTC. This codes for CACRPGLVYEQYF. The rearrangement joins TRBV30 to TRBJ2-7; weak D call: TRBD2 (5 bases). The CDR3 runs 13 residues. Trimming cost V 6 bases and J 3 bases, with 15 bases left between them. The germline CDR1 and CDR2 sequences are GTSNPN and SVGIG (reference sequence).